The sequence of this TCR beta chain was determined in a study of blood T cell repertoires in COVID-19. This CDR3 has 15 amino acids. Trimming left V 4 bases short and J 3 bases short, with 16 bases between. CDR1 is LNHDA, CDR2 SQIVND, per germline (reference sequence). Repertoires were generated with immunoSEQ multiplex PCR, while TCRdb's copy carries only in-frame clones and drops some. The sample holds around 64,000 clones; around 87% are singletons and the top ten take roughly 5.6%. This clone is a singleton in its sample. The chain couples TRBV19 to TRBJ2-7; a possible D gene is TRBD1 (5 bases). The clonotype was recovered from a man aged 50 to 59 with active COVID-19. The sample consisted of peripheral blood. The CDR3 reads CASSTALGQGYEQYF. The CDR3 DNA follows: TGTGCCAGTAGTACTGCCTTGGGGCAGGGCTACGAGCAGTACTTC.